The 19 T cell receptor beta chains presented below share a single source sample, sequenced in a study of T cell responses to AZD1222 COVID-19 vaccine. Only in-frame clones appear in the TCRdb table, and some are missing; sequencing was by immunoSEQ multiplex PCR. In the table there are 95,000 to 100,000 clones, approximately 84% of which are singletons. The specimen was peripheral blood, collected 28 days after the second AZD1222 dose. Receptors originate from an adult who received the AZD1222 COVID-19 vaccine.

The chain uses TRBV5-6 and TRBJ1-5; maybe TRBD1 (6 bases). Trimming shortened V by 6 bases and J by 9 bases, and 19 bases separated the two germline ends. CDR1 and CDR2 (germline): SGHDT, YYEEEE. This CDR3 has 14 amino acids. The CDR3 loop reads CASTMRGARAPQHF. As DNA, the CDR3 is TGTGCCAGCACCATGCGGGGGGCTCGGGCGCCCCAGCATTTT.

This clone has only a few counts. The gene calls are TRBV5-1 and TRBJ1-1; tentatively, D is TRBD1 (6 bases). Trimming took off 2 bases at V and 2 bases at J, with 19 bases between the two ends. This CDR3 contains 17 residues. Germline V gene lookup returns CDR1 SGHRS and CDR2 YFSETQ. The CDR3 loop reads CASSFAYRVGDNTEAFF. CDR3 DNA sequence: TGCGCCAGCAGCTTTGCGTACAGGGTAGGGGACAACACTGAAGCTTTCTTT.

The chain is built from TRBV18 and TRBJ2-1; 7 nucleotides align to TRBD2. Trimming took 3 bases from V and 0 from J; bases not matched to a gene: 8. Germline values: CDR1 KGHSH, CDR2 LQKENI. This CDR3 is built from 17 residues. The CDR3 DNA reads as TGTGCCAGCTCACCTTTCGAGAGCGGGAACTCCTACAATGAGCAGTTCTTC. Its translation: CASSPFESGNSYNEQFF.

V gene TRBV6-5 combines with J gene TRBJ1-1; D ambiguous. The germline CDR1 and CDR2 sequences are MNHEY and SVGAGI. The CDR3 has 15 amino acids. The V gene lost 5 bases and the J gene lost 5 bases, with 18 bases spanning the gap. As DNA, the CDR3 is TGTGCCAGCAGTAATCTACCTCTACGGCGGACTGAAGCTTTCTTT. Translation gives CASSNLPLRRTEAFF.

V usage is TRBV5-4 and J usage is TRBJ1-2; D is undetermined. Germline-derived CDR1 and CDR2 are SGHNT and YYREEE (reference sequence). This CDR3 region has 15 residues. V lost 4 bases to trimming and J lost 5 bases, with 18 bases between them. In nucleotides, the CDR3 is TGTGCCAGCAGCCGTTCGCTGGGGATGCAATATGGCTACACCTTC. Translated, it gives CASSRSLGMQYGYTF.

This clone came up a few times. The CDR3 sequence is CASSLVGLSGYTF. The CDR3 nucleotides are TGCGCCAGCAGCTTGGTGGGACTAAGTGGCTACACCTTC. The V gene is TRBV5-1, the J gene TRBJ1-2; D might be TRBD1 (5 bases). CDR3 length equals 13 residues. The V and J ends lost 0 bases and 7 bases respectively, with 10 bases between them. Per germline, CDR1 SGHRS and CDR2 YFSETQ.

This clone turned up a few times. As DNA, the CDR3 is TGCGCCAGCAGCTTGACGGTTGATTCACCCCTCCACTTT. Translation gives CASSLTVDSPLHF. The chain carries TRBV5-1 and TRBJ1-6; D uncertain. CDR3 length: 13 residues. V lost 1 base to trimming and J lost 8 bases, with 7 bases between them. Germline CDR1 and CDR2: SGHRS and YFSETQ.

The rearrangement joins TRBV7-9 to TRBJ2-5; D is perhaps TRBD2 (5 bases). The germline V gene has CDR1 SEHNR and CDR2 FQNEAQ (reference sequence). The CDR3 length is 15 residues. Trimming left V 2 bases short and J 6 bases short, with 16 bases between. CDR3 sequence (DNA): TGTGCCAGCAGCTTATCACTAGGCAGTGGGCAGACCCAGTACTTC. Translating it yields CASSLSLGSGQTQYF.

V gene TRBV12-3 or TRBV12-4 combines with J gene TRBJ2-1; D not certain. Trimming cost V 2 bases and J 3 bases, with 5 bases left between them. The CDR3 has 13 amino acids. The CDR3 DNA reads as TGTGCCAGCAGTTTAACTGACTACAATGAGCAGTTCTTC. Translated: CASSLTDYNEQFF.

The chain combines TRBV4-1 with TRBJ1-2; TRBD1 matches 7 bases. Germline CDR1 MGHRA, CDR2 YSYEKL. Losses at the gene ends were 2 bases for V and 1 base for J; bases not matched to a gene: 7. There are 16 residues in the CDR3. In DNA, the CDR3 is TGCGCCAGCAGCCAAACGACTACAGGGGTTAACTATGGCTACACCTTC. This translates into CASSQTTTGVNYGYTF.

A remark on this clone: This same CDR3 is encoded by further DNA sequences in the sample. The chain links TRBV7-9 to TRBJ1-1; 7 nucleotides line up with TRBD1. Losses at the gene ends were 5 bases for V and 5 bases for J; bases not matched to a gene: 5. This CDR3 is 13 amino acids long. CDR1 and CDR2 from the germline V gene are SEHNR and FQNEAQ (reference sequence). CDR3 region: CASSPQGDTEAFF. In DNA, the CDR3 is TGTGCCAGCAGCCCCCAGGGGGATACTGAAGCTTTCTTT.

This chain uses TRBV12-3 or TRBV12-4 with TRBJ2-7; 8 bases match TRBD2. Trimming took 7 bases from V and 7 from J; bases not matched to a gene: 9. The CDR3 length is 13 residues. CDR3 loop: CASIVAGRSEQYF. DNA of the CDR3: TGTGCCAGCATTGTAGCGGGACGTTCTGAGCAGTACTTC.

V gene TRBV5-4 combines with J gene TRBJ2-1, with 7 bases aligning to TRBD2. V shed 10 bases, J shed 15 bases, and the junction held 19 bases outside the gene matches. Looked up from germline, CDR1 is SGHNT and CDR2 is YYREEE (reference sequence). CDR3 length equals 13 residues. This CDR3 is CAPAVGGSPHPFF. The CDR3 nucleotides are TGTGCCCCCGCGGTAGGCGGGAGCCCTCACCCGTTCTTC.

This clone has ten or more counts. The same CDR3 also results from other DNA sequences found in this sample. This chain connects TRBV7-9 to TRBJ1-1; D possibly corresponds to TRBD1 (6 bases). CDR1 is SEHNR and CDR2 is FQNEAQ in the germline V gene (reference sequence). Trimming removed 5 bases at V and 3 bases at J, with 10 bases between. CDR3 length: 13 residues. The CDR3 DNA reads as TGTGCCAGCAGCCCCCCAGGGGACACTGAAGCTTTCTTT. Its translation: CASSPPGDTEAFF.

The genes are TRBV12-1 and TRBJ2-7; the table's D call, TRBD2, was not checked against the DNA. TRBV12-1 corresponds to a pseudogene. This CDR3 is built from 17 residues. The CDR3 coding sequence is TGTGCCAGCACTACTTTGGGGACCCGGCTAGCGGCCTACGAGCAGTACTTC. Its translation: CASTTLGTRLAAYEQYF.

V usage is TRBV2 and J usage is TRBJ2-1; 8 nucleotides match TRBD2. CDR3 size: 17 residues. Germline lookup yields CDR1 SNHLY and CDR2 FYNNEI. V lost 6 bases to trimming and J lost 3 bases; unmatched junction nucleotides: 13. CDR3 bases: TGTGCCAGCAGCTCAAGCAAGGGACTAGGGGTCTACAATGAGCAGTTCTTC. Translation gives CASSSSKGLGVYNEQFF.

The chain combines TRBV7-9 with TRBJ1-2, with TRBD1 identical over 10 bases. The germline CDR1 and CDR2 sequences are SEHNR and FQNEAQ (reference sequence). The V gene end was trimmed by 0 bases and the J gene end by 5 bases; junction bases not matched to a gene: 6. The CDR3 totals 16 residues. CDR3: CASSLAYGTGEYGYTF. The CDR3 DNA reads as TGTGCCAGCAGCTTAGCTTACGGGACAGGGGAATATGGCTACACCTTC.

V is TRBV12-3 or TRBV12-4 and J is TRBJ2-7; no clear D gene. The CDR3 is 13 residues long. The V end lost 6 bases, the J end lost 3 bases, and 12 bases lay between the germline ends. The CDR3 DNA follows: TGTGCCAGCAGCCTCATGGACGGCTACGAGCAGTACTTC. Protein: CASSLMDGYEQYF.

V gene TRBV6-5 combines with J gene TRBJ2-7, with 8 positions matching TRBD1. V shed 6 bases, J shed 3 bases, and the junction held 7 bases outside the gene matches. Germline loops: CDR1 MNHEY, CDR2 SVGAGI. The CDR3 sequence is 14 residues long. The CDR3 region is CASSYGTGYYEQYF. CDR3 nucleotide sequence: TGTGCCAGCAGCTACGGGACAGGCTACTACGAGCAGTACTTC.